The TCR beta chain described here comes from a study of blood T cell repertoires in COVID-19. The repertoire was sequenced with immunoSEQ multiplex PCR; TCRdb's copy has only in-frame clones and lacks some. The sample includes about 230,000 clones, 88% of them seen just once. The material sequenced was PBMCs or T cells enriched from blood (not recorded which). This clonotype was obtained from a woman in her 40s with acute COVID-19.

CDR3 sequence (DNA): TGTGCCAGCAGCCACCCGGGACAGCAGAGATATGGCTACACCTTC. Its protein is CASSHPGQQRYGYTF. V usage is TRBV4-2 and J usage is TRBJ1-2, with 7 bases matching TRBD1. Germline V gene sequence: CDR1 LGHNA, CDR2 YNFKEQ. The V and J ends lost 3 bases and 5 bases, in that order; junction bases with no gene match: 9. The CDR3 is 15 amino acids.